Presented here are 17 T cell receptor beta chains from one specimen sequenced in a study of STAT5B mutations in CD4+ large granular lymphocyte leukemia. The data were produced by immunoSEQ multiplex PCR, yet TCRdb's version contains in-frame clones alone and is incomplete. The sample yields approximately 21,000 clones, 60% to 85% seen once. The source material was CD4+ T cells from blood buffy coats. Source of these receptors: a human donor in good health.

The gene calls are TRBV28 and TRBJ2-7; 7 bases match TRBD1. The V and J ends lost 2 bases and 6 bases, in that order; junction bases with no gene match: 7. From germline, CDR1 is MDHEN and CDR2 SYDVKM. The CDR3 is 14 amino acids. The CDR3 region has the DNA TGTGCCAGCAGTTTAGGCAGGGGGTGGAGCGAGCAGTACTTC. It specifies CASSLGRGWSEQYF.

The chain has TRBV30 and TRBJ2-7; D may be TRBD1 (6 bases). Germline CDR1 GTSNPN, CDR2 SVGIG (reference sequence). This CDR3 has 12 amino acids. Trimming removed 7 bases from V and 2 bases from J, with 12 bases in between. The CDR3 bases are TGTGCCTCTAAGACAGGACCCTACGAGCAGTACTTC. Its protein is CASKTGPYEQYF.

This sequence joins TRBV11-1 and TRBJ2-7; D uncertain. Trimming took off 2 bases at V and 5 bases at J, with 19 bases between the two ends. The CDR3 runs to 16 residues. Germline values: CDR1 SGHAT, CDR2 FQDESV (reference sequence). CDR3 residues: CASSLRARVAPHEQYF. CDR3 in DNA: TGTGCCAGCAGCTTAAGGGCAAGGGTGGCCCCCCACGAGCAGTACTTC.

The V call is TRBV10-3, the J call TRBJ2-1, with D possibly TRBD2 on 6 matching bases. Germline-derived CDR1 and CDR2 are ENHRY and SYGVKD. The V end lost 6 bases, the J end lost 1 base, and 19 bases lay between the germline ends. This CDR3 is built from 17 residues. The CDR3 DNA sequence: TGTGCCATCAGGGGTGGGGGGTCCAATTCGTCCTACAATGAGCAGTTCTTC. Protein: CAIRGGGSNSSYNEQFF.

The chain joins TRBV18 to TRBJ2-1; 7 bases line up with TRBD2. The CDR3 runs to 16 residues. V lost 2 bases to trimming and J lost 3 bases; unmatched junction nucleotides: 7. In germline, CDR1 is KGHSH, CDR2 LQKENI. The CDR3 region has the DNA TGTGCCAGCTCACCAGCTAGCGGAGGGTTCTACAATGAGCAGTTCTTC. It codes for CASSPASGGFYNEQFF.

This clone was recorded only once. The chain joins TRBV18 to TRBJ2-5; D call uncertain. Trimming left V 3 bases short and J 4 bases short, with 9 bases between. This CDR3 spans 13 amino acids. Germline CDR1 reads KGHSH; CDR2 reads LQKENI. The CDR3 loop reads CASSPHERETQYF. CDR3 nucleotide sequence: TGTGCCAGCTCACCTCACGAGCGAGAGACCCAGTACTTC.

This clone was recorded only once. The V and J genes are TRBV5-1 and TRBJ1-1, with D perhaps matching TRBD1 (5 bases). The germline gives CDR1 SGHRS, CDR2 YFSETQ. The CDR3 sequence is 15 residues long. The V and J ends lost 4 bases and 3 bases respectively, with 16 bases between them. The CDR3 is CASSPGGRADTEAFF. The CDR3 DNA is TGCGCCAGCAGCCCTGGGGGGAGGGCGGACACTGAAGCTTTCTTT.

The V and J genes are TRBV10-3 and TRBJ2-2, with 8 bases fitting TRBD2. CDR3 length: 17 amino acids. Germline CDR1 is ENHRY and CDR2 is SYGVKD. Trimming took 3 bases from V and 6 from J; bases not matched to a gene: 12. The CDR3 coding sequence is TGTGCCATCAGTGAATCAGGGGCGGGACTAGTCTCCGGGGAGCTGTTTTTT. It specifies CAISESGAGLVSGELFF.

V is TRBV5-8 and J is TRBJ2-2; 9 bases are a match to TRBD2. Germline CDR1 and CDR2: SGHTS and YDEGEE. This CDR3 is 16 amino acids long. Unmatched junction bases numbered 7, after V lost 4 bases and J lost 3 bases. For the CDR3, the DNA is TGTGCCAGCAGCGTTACCAGCGGGGGGCACACCGGGGAGCTGTTTTTT. This gives the protein CASSVTSGGHTGELFF.

This clone was counted between two and nine times. The chain has TRBV5-1 and TRBJ1-1, with 8 bases aligning to TRBD1. The J segment lost 0 bases and the V segment lost 3 bases, leaving 13 bases of the junction unmatched. Germline CDR1 reads SGHRS; CDR2 reads YFSETQ. CDR3 length: 18 residues. Here the CDR3 reads CASSWGQVNAIMNTEAFF. CDR3 DNA sequence: TGCGCCAGCAGCTGGGGACAGGTCAATGCGATAATGAACACTGAAGCTTTCTTT. Drawing the rest from reference TRBV5-1 and TRBJ1-1, the complete variable domain is KAGVTQTPRYLIKTRGQQVTLSCSPISGHRSVSWYQQTPGQGLQFLFEYFSETQRNKGNFPGRFSGRQFSNSRSEMNVSTLELGDSALYLCASSWGQVNAIMNTEAFFGQGTRLTVV.

This clone was found a few times. The chain employs TRBV4-3 and TRBJ2-2; unclear D gene. The CDR3 contains 13 residues. Germline V CDR1 and CDR2: LGHNA, YSLEER. Trimming took off 0 bases at V and 7 bases at J, with 6 bases between the two ends. The CDR3 reads CASSQDSGGELFF. CDR3 nucleotides: TGCGCCAGCAGCCAAGATTCTGGCGGGGAGCTGTTTTTT.

The chain links TRBV15 to TRBJ1-5, with 8 bases aligning to TRBD1. Germline CDR1 reads LNHNV; CDR2 reads YYDKDF (reference sequence). The CDR3 extends over 14 amino acids. V dropped 2 bases and J dropped 7; count of bases not matched to a gene: 4. This CDR3 is CATSRLDRAQPQHF. CDR3 coding DNA: TGTGCCACCAGCAGACTGGACAGGGCCCAGCCCCAGCATTTT. The whole variable domain, filled in from reference TRBV15 and TRBJ1-5, reads DAMVIQNPRYQVTQFGKPVTLSCSQTLNHNVMYWYQQKSSQAPKLLFHYYDKDFNNEADTPDNFQSRRPNTSFCFLDIRSPGLGDTAMYLCATSRLDRAQPQHFGDGTRLSIL.

V and J are TRBV5-7 and TRBJ2-1; no clear D. TRBV5-7 is recorded as an ORF, its role being uncertain. This CDR3 comprises 19 residues. V gave up 0 bases and J gave up 10 bases, with 29 bases separating them. Written as DNA, the CDR3 is TGTGCCAGCAGCTTGGTTGTGCGTCCTAGTTTACTGGGATGTAGCGAGCAGTTCTTC. This gives the protein CASSLVVRPSLLGCSEQFF.

The chain employs TRBV5-4 and TRBJ2-3; D possibly corresponds to TRBD1 (6 bases). The CDR3 is 16 amino acids. Germline V gene sequence: CDR1 SGHNT, CDR2 YYREEE (reference sequence). The germline V and J ends were trimmed by 5 bases and 6 bases, with 22 bases remaining between them. In DNA, the CDR3 is TGTGCCAGCAGGACAACTCCGGGACACGGGATGGATACGCAGTATTTT. Its translation: CASRTTPGHGMDTQYF. Together with reference TRBV5-4 and TRBJ2-3, the CDR3 gives the full variable domain: ETGVTQSPTHLIKTRGQQVTLRCSSQSGHNTVSWYQQALGQGPQFIFQYYREEENGRGNFPPRFSGLQFPNYSSELNVNALELDDSALYLCASRTTPGHGMDTQYFGPGTRLTVL.

The V call is TRBV28, the J call TRBJ1-5; D not resolved. Germline V gives CDR1 MDHEN, CDR2 SYDVKM. The V and J ends lost 2 bases and 3 bases respectively, with 11 bases between them. This CDR3 spans 15 amino acids. CDR3 protein: CASSLGSPYNQPQHF. CDR3 nucleotide sequence: TGTGCCAGCAGTTTAGGGTCACCGTACAATCAGCCCCAGCATTTT.

The genes are TRBV13 and TRBJ1-5, with a possible D match to TRBD1 (6 bases). Trimming shortened V by 5 bases and J by 9 bases, and 17 bases separated the two germline ends. The CDR3 runs to 14 residues. Per the germline V gene, CDR1 is PRHDT and CDR2 is FYEKMQ (reference sequence). The CDR3 sequence: CASSVWGASGPQHF. The CDR3 coding sequence is TGTGCCAGCAGCGTATGGGGGGCCTCGGGGCCCCAGCATTTT.

The chain links TRBV28 to TRBJ1-2, with TRBD1 identical over 10 bases. The germline CDR1 and CDR2 sequences are MDHEN and SYDVKM. V shed 7 bases, J shed 5 bases, and the junction held 19 bases outside the gene matches. CDR3 length: 18 residues. The DNA of the CDR3 is TGTGCCAGCACTCTGAGGGTGGGGACAGGGGCTCCCATATATGGCTACACCTTC. As protein: CASTLRVGTGAPIYGYTF.